This passage covers 14 T cell receptor beta chains from one sample sequenced in a study of shared clonotypes between healthy human individuals. Generated by immunoSEQ multiplex PCR, the TCRdb table keeps only in-frame clones and is missing some. The sample contains around 83,000 clones, 62% of which appear only once. Sequencing input: memory CD8+ T cells sorted from blood. Sample subset: CD45RO+ cells pooled with CCR7-negative TemRA cells. Every receptor here comes from a man aged 30 to 45 in good health.

This clone was seen ten or more times. The chain recombines TRBV21-1 with TRBJ2-1; the table's D call, TRBD2, has no DNA check behind it. TRBV21-1 is noted as a pseudogene. This CDR3 spans 16 amino acids. This chain's CDR3 is CASSNFVGRDDNEQFF. The CDR3 DNA is TGTGCCAGCAGCAATTTTGTCGGGAGAGACGACAATGAGCAGTTCTTC.

This clone was detected a few times. The J gene is TRBJ2-3, the V gene TRBV27; 9 nucleotides match TRBD2. After removal of 5 bases from V and 5 bases from J, the junction contained 14 bases not matched to a gene. The germline CDR1 and CDR2 sequences are MNHEY and SMNVEV (reference sequence). The CDR3 runs to 17 residues. The CDR3 is CASSPDYSGSGGDTQYF. As DNA, the CDR3 is TGTGCCAGCAGTCCTGATTATAGCGGGAGCGGTGGAGATACGCAGTATTTT.

V gene TRBV18 combines with J gene TRBJ2-3; no clear D. Looked up from germline, CDR1 is KGHSH and CDR2 is LQKENI. V was trimmed by 4 bases and J by 3 bases, leaving 14 bases between them. The CDR3 contains 15 residues. CDR3 nucleotides: TGTGCCAGCTCACTAGCCACGTTATGGACAGATACGCAGTATTTT. Amino acids: CASSLATLWTDTQYF. Filled out from reference TRBV18 and TRBJ2-3, the complete variable domain reads NAGVMQNPRHLVRRRGQEARLRCSPMKGHSHVYWYRQLPEEGLKFMVYLQKENIIDESGMPKERFSAEFPKEGPSILRIQQVVRGDSAAYFCASSLATLWTDTQYFGPGTRLTVL.

This clone was detected only a few times. CDR3 nucleotides: TGTGCCCTAGGGGGGAATCAGCCCCAGCATTTT. Translated, it gives CALGGNQPQHF. This chain uses TRBV28 with TRBJ1-5; possible D gene TRBD1, 6 bases. V lost 11 bases and J lost 4, with 9 bases in between. The length of the CDR3 is 11 residues. Looked up from germline, CDR1 is MDHEN and CDR2 is SYDVKM.

The rearrangement joins TRBV19 to TRBJ2-1; D is ambiguous. CDR1 is LNHDA, CDR2 SQIVND, per germline (reference sequence). Trimming removed 4 bases from V and 2 bases from J, with 12 bases in between. The CDR3 totals 15 residues. The CDR3 loop is CASSTWDSAYNEQFF. For the CDR3, the DNA is TGTGCCAGTAGTACGTGGGATTCAGCCTACAATGAGCAGTTCTTC.

This clone appeared many times. Other DNA variants within this sample encode the same CDR3. V and J are TRBV27 and TRBJ2-5, with a tentative D call TRBD1 (6 bases). Germline V gives CDR1 MNHEY, CDR2 SMNVEV (reference sequence). V lost 5 bases and J 4 bases, leaving 17 bases between the germline ends. The CDR3 spans 15 residues. This CDR3 reads CASSPEGGVGETQYF. The CDR3 DNA reads as TGTGCCAGCAGTCCCGAAGGGGGAGTGGGAGAGACCCAGTACTTC.

This clone was observed at least ten times. Other DNA sequences within the sample encode an identical CDR3. This sequence joins TRBV27 and TRBJ2-7; the D is unclear. Germline V gene data show CDR1 as MNHEY and CDR2 as SMNVEV (reference sequence). This CDR3 region has 14 residues. Trimming took 5 bases from V and 0 from J, leaving 11 bases between them. In nucleotides, the CDR3 is TGTGCCAGCAGTCCCTTTGGCAGCTCCTACGAGCAGTACTTC. Its protein is CASSPFGSSYEQYF.

The rearrangement links TRBV12-5 to TRBJ2-1; 7 positions match TRBD1. V shed 4 bases and J 7 bases; nucleotides not matched to a gene: 10. The CDR3 covers 15 residues. In germline, CDR1 is LGHNT, CDR2 FRNRAP. The CDR3 DNA follows: TGTGCTAGTGGTTACGGGACAGCGAGCCCTAATGAGCAGTTCTTC. Translated, it gives CASGYGTASPNEQFF. The entire variable domain, with the rest obtained from reference TRBV12-5 and TRBJ2-1, is as follows: DARVTQTPRHKVTEMGQEVTMRCQPILGHNTVFWYRQTMMQGLELLAYFRNRAPLDDSGMPKDRFSAEMPDATLATLKIQPSEPRDSAVYFCASGYGTASPNEQFFGPGTRLTVL.

The genes are TRBV5-4 and TRBJ2-7; D gene uncertain. Germline CDR1 SGHNT, CDR2 YYREEE (reference sequence). The CDR3 has 13 residues. V was cut by 3 bases and J by 0 bases, with 7 bases left in between. The CDR3: CASSSYSSYEQYF. CDR3 sequence (DNA): TGTGCCAGCAGCTCCTACAGCTCCTACGAGCAGTACTTC.

J is TRBJ2-7 and V is TRBV10-2; D ambiguous. V lost 3 bases to trimming and J lost 3 bases, with 15 bases between them. Per the germline V gene, CDR1 is WSHSY and CDR2 is SAAADI. CDR3 length: 15 residues. CDR3 coding DNA: TGCGCCAGCAGTGAAGGGATCATGGGCCTCTACGAGCAGTACTTC. Protein: CASSEGIMGLYEQYF.

The V and J genes are TRBV6-4 and TRBJ2-3; TRBD1 might be the D (6 bases). Trimming removed 3 bases at V and 1 base at J, with 11 bases between. This CDR3 has 15 amino acids. Per germline, CDR1 MRHNA and CDR2 SNTAGT. The CDR3 DNA reads TGTGCCAGCAGTGAAAGTCGGACAGGCACAGATACGCAGTATTTT. It translates to CASSESRTGTDTQYF.

This sequence joins TRBV27 and TRBJ2-7, with 8 bases that match TRBD1. With 5 bases clipped from V and 3 bases from J, the junction kept 9 bases outside the gene matches. The CDR3 is made up of 15 amino acids. Germline V gene data show CDR1 as MNHEY and CDR2 as SMNVEV (reference sequence). The CDR3 DNA is TGTGCCAGCAGTACTGCCGGGACAGGAGTCTACGAGCAGTACTTC. Protein sequence: CASSTAGTGVYEQYF.

The chain is built from TRBV7-6 and TRBJ1-5; the D gene is possibly TRBD1 (5 bases). The CDR3 length is 15 residues. Trimming removed 5 bases at V and 9 bases at J, with 20 bases between. Germline CDR1 and CDR2: SGHVS and FNYEAQ. CDR3 protein: CASSPNLGDAWPQHF. Written as DNA, the CDR3 is TGTGCCAGCAGCCCAAATCTGGGGGATGCTTGGCCCCAGCATTTT.

The chain recombines TRBV5-1 with TRBJ2-7; TRBD1 is a possible D gene (6 bases). CDR1 is SGHRS and CDR2 is YFSETQ in the germline V gene. CDR3 length equals 15 residues. V was pared by 3 bases and J by 2 bases, with 15 bases between. CDR3 in amino acids: CASSSSTGTPYEQYF. The CDR3 DNA follows: TGCGCCAGCAGCTCGTCAACCGGGACACCCTACGAGCAGTACTTC.